This T cell receptor beta chain was sequenced in a study of technical replicates of blood from four donors. TCRdb keeps only in-frame clones here, not all; method: immunoSEQ multiplex PCR. Here the sample spans under 90,000 clones, roughly 94% being singletons. The CDR3 length is 14 residues. The V and J ends lost 6 bases and 1 base respectively, with 10 bases between them. Germline V gene sequence: CDR1 SNHLY, CDR2 FYNNEI. Source material: T cells isolated from PBMCs. The genes are TRBV2 and TRBJ2-1, with a weak D call TRBD2 (6 bases). The TCR sequence derives from a human donor in good health. The CDR3 reads CASRATSSYNEQFF. The DNA of the CDR3 is TGTGCCAGCAGGGCGACTAGTTCCTACAATGAGCAGTTCTTC.